A selection of T cell receptor beta chains follows, all from one sample in a study of response to subunit inactivated influenza vaccine. TCRdb re-derived calls from the RT-PCR reads in MiXCR, one entry per CDR3 protein. The sample yields approximately 500,000 distinct CDR3 sequences, 14% seen once. This specimen was PBMCs from blood, taken about 13 days after vaccination. These receptors all stem from a man over 45 who received an inactivated influenza vaccine. Both conserved end residues are part of each CDR3. Each record gives: J gene, V gene, D gene, clone size, CDR3 DNA, CDR3 protein. D genes are given only for firm matches. Rows may omit the clone size; those that give it use once, few, many or a size class.

TRBJ2-5 | TRBV24-1 | TRBD2 | few | TGTGCCACCAGTGATTTGTTGGGGGGGGGCCAAGAGACCCAGTACTTC | CATSDLLGGGQETQYF
TRBJ2-1 | TRBV27 | TRBD2 | few | TGTGCCAGCAGCCTCGATTCAGCGGGGTCCTACAATGAGCAGTTCTTC | CASSLDSAGSYNEQFF
TRBJ2-1 | TRBV6-1 | TRBD2 | . | TGTGCCAGCAGACTAACTAGCGGGGGTTACAATGAGCAGTTCTTC | CASRLTSGGYNEQFF
TRBJ2-5 | TRBV24-1 | TRBD2 | . | TGTGCCACCAGTGATTCCTATAGCGGGAGCGAGACCCAGTACTTC | CATSDSYSGSETQYF
TRBJ2-3 | TRBV15 | . | few | TGTGCCACCAGCAGAGAAGTGGGCGTTGGCGGAGATACGCAGTATTTT | CATSREVGVGGDTQYF
TRBJ1-6 | TRBV7-8 | . | . | TGTGCCAGCAGCTTACAGAAGCAGGGTAATTCACCCCTCCACTTT | CASSLQKQGNSPLHF
TRBJ2-3 | TRBV12-3/TRBV12-4 | TRBD2 | . | TGTGCCAGCAGTTTACTTACTAGCGCAGATACGCAGTATTTT | CASSLLTSADTQYF
TRBJ2-1 | TRBV20-1 | TRBD2 | . | TGCAGTGCTAGTATAGCGGGGCGCTCCTACAATGAGCAGTTCTTC | CSASIAGRSYNEQFF
TRBJ2-7 | TRBV5-1 | . | few | TGCGCCAGCAGCCCCGACGGAAACTACGAGCAGTACTTC | CASSPDGNYEQYF
TRBJ2-2 | TRBV30 | TRBD2 | . | TGTGCCTGGAGAGGACTAGCGGGGGCTGGGGCCGGGGAGCTGTTTTTT | CAWRGLAGAGAGELFF
TRBJ2-5 | TRBV7-9 | . | . | TGTGCCAGCAGCTTACGAGCCGGGGGCCTGGAGACCCAGTACTTC | CASSLRAGGLETQYF
TRBJ2-1 | TRBV12-3/TRBV12-4 | TRBD2 | few | TGTGCCAGCAGTCTCGGAGGGACTAGTGGTGGTGAGCAGTTCTTC | CASSLGGTSGGEQFF
TRBJ2-7 | TRBV5-4 | . | . | TGTGCCAGCGGACCGGACCACAGGTCCGAGCAGTACTTC | CASGPDHRSEQYF
TRBJ2-7 | TRBV7-9 | . | . | TGTGCCAGCAGCTTGAACCTGGGACGGTTGAGCTCCTACGAGCAGTACTTC | CASSLNLGRLSSYEQYF
TRBJ1-2 | TRBV28 | . | few | TGTGCCACACAGGGATTTTTGCTGGGAACTAGTGGCTACACCTTC | CATQGFLLGTSGYTF
TRBJ1-6 | TRBV24-1 | . | few | TGTGCCACCATAACCCGGGACCGAAATTTGTGGAATTCACCCCTCCACTTT | CATITRDRNLWNSPLHF
TRBJ2-3 | TRBV4-3 | . | . | TGCGCCAGCAGCCAAGATTTGGCCTATACGCAGTATTTT | CASSQDLAYTQYF
TRBJ2-7 | TRBV4-3 | TRBD1 | few | TGCGCCAGCAGCCAAGAGAACGGCAGGGGGACAACCTACGAGCAGTACTTC | CASSQENGRGTTYEQYF
TRBJ2-1 | TRBV4-3 | . | . | TGCGCCAGCAGCCAGTCCCGGGACGGATTTGGTGAGCAGTTCTTC | CASSQSRDGFGEQFF
TRBJ2-3 | TRBV3-1 | TRBD2 | few | TGTGCCAGCACCCAAAGGACTAGCGGGGGTAGCACAGATACGCAGTATTTT | CASTQRTSGGSTDTQYF
TRBJ2-7 | TRBV7-9 | TRBD1 | few | TGTGCCAGCAGCTCATCGGGACAGGGGGCTGAGCAGTACTTC | CASSSSGQGAEQYF
TRBJ2-5 | TRBV6-1 | TRBD2 | few | TGTGCCAGCAATCGCGGGAGTCTGGAGACCCAGTACTTC | CASNRGSLETQYF
TRBJ1-1 | TRBV30 | . | . | TGTGCCTGGAGTGTGGGGAGGACAGCTCTCATGAACACTGAAGCTTTCTTT | CAWSVGRTALMNTEAFF
TRBJ1-5 | TRBV7-2 | TRBD1 | few | TGTGCCAGCAGCTTACAGGGGGGGAGGGAGCCCCAGCATTTT | CASSLQGGREPQHF
TRBJ2-7 | TRBV11-2 | . | few | TGTGCCAGCAGCTTAGTGAACACAGCTTACGAGCAGTACTTC | CASSLVNTAYEQYF
TRBJ2-5 | TRBV28 | . | . | TGTGCCAGCAGCTTCCTTGGGGGGACCAAAGAGACCCAGTACTTC | CASSFLGGTKETQYF
TRBJ2-7 | TRBV29-1 | . | . | TGCAGCGTTGTGAAAAGCTACGAGCAGTACTTC | CSVVKSYEQYF
TRBJ1-5 | TRBV29-1 | . | . | TGCAGCGTCGCCGCGGGGGGAGTGGGCAATCAGCCCCAGCATTTT | CSVAAGGVGNQPQHF
TRBJ2-1 | TRBV9 | . | few | TGTGCCAGCAGCTCCCGAACCAACGATGAGCAGTTCTTC | CASSSRTNDEQFF
TRBJ2-5 | TRBV6-2/TRBV6-3 | TRBD2 | . | TGTGCCAGCACATGGGTAGCGGGGGCCTGGGAGACCCAGTACTTC | CASTWVAGAWETQYF
TRBJ2-7 | TRBV4-1 | . | . | TGCGCCAGCAGCCAAGATGAAGGGCGCGAGCAGTACTTC | CASSQDEGREQYF
TRBJ2-7 | TRBV4-1 | TRBD2 | few | TGCGCCAGCAGCCGAGGACTAGTCCTTACCTACGAGCAGTACTTC | CASSRGLVLTYEQYF
TRBJ1-1 | TRBV7-9 | . | few | TGTGCCAGCAGCTTAGACTACACTGAAGCTTTCTTT | CASSLDYTEAFF
TRBJ2-7 | TRBV28 | TRBD2 | few | TGTGCCAGCGGGTATAGCGGGAGTTATTGGGAGCAGTACTTC | CASGYSGSYWEQYF
TRBJ1-2 | TRBV30 | . | . | TGTGCCTGGATGCATGGAGGCTACACCTTC | CAWMHGGYTF
TRBJ1-6 | TRBV7-2 | TRBD1 | . | TGTGCCAGCAGCTTAGGACAGGGCCGGCCCCTCCACTTT | CASSLGQGRPLHF
TRBJ2-3 | TRBV3-1 | TRBD2 | . | TGTGCCAGCAGCAAAGAGACTAGCGGGACGACTCACACAGATACGCAGTATTTT | CASSKETSGTTHTDTQYF
TRBJ2-5 | TRBV7-2 | TRBD2 | . | TGTGCCAGCAGCTTAGGAGCGGCTAGCGGGGGTGTTGAGACCCAGTACTTC | CASSLGAASGGVETQYF
TRBJ2-7 | TRBV28 | . | . | TGTGCCAGCAGTAGACCCGGGACGACGGAAGAGCAGTACTTC | CASSRPGTTEEQYF
TRBJ2-6 | TRBV28 | TRBD1 | . | TGTGCCAGCAGCCTTATACAGGGGTCCGGGGCCAACGTCCTGACTTTC | CASSLIQGSGANVLTF
TRBJ1-1 | TRBV7-9 | TRBD1 | . | TGTGCCAGCAGCTTGGAAAGGACAGGGGAGAACACTGAAGCTTTCTTT | CASSLERTGENTEAFF
TRBJ2-2 | TRBV12-3/TRBV12-4 | . | few | TGTGCCAGCAGTTCCTCTGAGAGGGCGAACACCGGGGAGCTGTTTTTT | CASSSSERANTGELFF
TRBJ2-5 | TRBV7-3 | . | . | TGTGCCAGCAGCTTAGTGGGAGTGGGAGAGACCCAGTACTTC | CASSLVGVGETQYF
TRBJ2-1 | TRBV29-1 | . | . | TGCAGCGTTGTGTATTGGCGTATCGGCTCCTACAATGAGCAGTTCTTC | CSVVYWRIGSYNEQFF
TRBJ2-1 | TRBV20-1 | TRBD2 | . | TGCAGTGCCAACTCCGGGACTAGCGGGACCAATGAGCAGTTCTTC | CSANSGTSGTNEQFF
TRBJ2-7 | TRBV5-1 | TRBD1 | . | TGCGCCAGCAGAACAGGGGGCACCCGACCAAGGGAGCAGTACTTC | CASRTGGTRPREQYF
TRBJ1-5 | TRBV12-3/TRBV12-4 | . | many | TGTGCCAGCAGTTCCGGGAATCAGCCCCAGCATTTT | CASSSGNQPQHF
TRBJ1-2 | TRBV7-9 | TRBD1 | . | TGTGCCAGCAGCTTAGTGACAGGGGACCTGAGGATCTATGGCTACACCTTC | CASSLVTGDLRIYGYTF
TRBJ2-5 | TRBV3-1 | TRBD1 | . | TGTGCCAGCAGCCGTGACGACAGGGGTCAAGAGACCCAGTACTTC | CASSRDDRGQETQYF
TRBJ2-7 | TRBV20-1 | . | few | TGCAGTGCTAGATCCGACGCGGGCCAGGTCGGTGAGCAGTACTTC | CSARSDAGQVGEQYF
TRBJ2-1 | TRBV20-1 | TRBD2 | . | TGCAGTGCTAGGTCACTCGAGCGGGGGCCATCTTCAAGCTCCTACAATGAGCAGTTCTTC | CSARSLERGPSSSSYNEQFF
TRBJ2-5 | TRBV20-1 | . | many | TGCAGTGCTAGTTATGTCGCGCAAGAGACCCAGTACTTC | CSASYVAQETQYF
TRBJ1-4 | TRBV7-2 | . | . | TGTGCCAGCAGCCGACTGAGGCATGAAAAACTGTTTTTT | CASSRLRHEKLFF
TRBJ2-2 | TRBV20-1 | TRBD2 | . | TGCAGTGCTAGAGTTGGACTAGCGGGAGGAGTCCCCGGGGAGCTGTTTTTT | CSARVGLAGGVPGELFF
TRBJ2-7 | TRBV10-3 | . | few | TGTGCCATCAAAGAGGGGGGCTCCTACGAGCAGTACTTC | CAIKEGGSYEQYF
TRBJ1-1 | TRBV5-5 | . | many | TGTGCCAGCAGCTTGGGGCAGGAGAGTACTGAAGCTTTCTTT | CASSLGQESTEAFF
TRBJ2-3 | TRBV27 | TRBD1 | . | TGTGCCAGCAGTTTATCGCAGGGGGTGCAGTATTTT | CASSLSQGVQYF
TRBJ2-7 | TRBV20-1 | TRBD2 | . | TGCAGTGCTAGCCCGACTAGCGGGAGGATTCTGTCCGAGCAGTACTTC | CSASPTSGRILSEQYF
TRBJ2-1 | TRBV29-1 | . | few | TGCAGCGTTGAGGTCTACAGTAGGGATGAGCAGTTCTTC | CSVEVYSRDEQFF
TRBJ1-1 | TRBV18 | TRBD1 | few | TGTGCCAGCTCACCTTCGGACAGGGAAGCAGCTTTCTTT | CASSPSDREAAFF